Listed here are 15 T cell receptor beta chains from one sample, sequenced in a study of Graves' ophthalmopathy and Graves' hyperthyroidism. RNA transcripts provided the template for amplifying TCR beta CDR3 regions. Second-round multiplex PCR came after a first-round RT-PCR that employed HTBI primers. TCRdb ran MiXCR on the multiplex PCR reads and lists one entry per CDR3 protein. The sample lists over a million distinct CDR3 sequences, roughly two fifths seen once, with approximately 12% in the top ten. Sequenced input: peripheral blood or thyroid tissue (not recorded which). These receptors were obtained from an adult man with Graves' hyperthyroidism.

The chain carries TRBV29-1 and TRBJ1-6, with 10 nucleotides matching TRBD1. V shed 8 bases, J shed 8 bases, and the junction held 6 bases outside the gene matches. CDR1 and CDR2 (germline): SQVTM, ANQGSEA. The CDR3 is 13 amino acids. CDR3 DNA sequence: TGCAGCACAGCCGGGACAGGGGATTCACCCCTCCACTTT. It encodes CSTAGTGDSPLHF. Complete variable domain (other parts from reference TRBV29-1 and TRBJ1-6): SAVISQKPSRDICQRGTSLTIQCQVDSQVTMMFWYRQQPGQSLTLIATANQGSEATYESGFVIDKFPISRPNLTFSTLTVSNMSPEDSSIYLCSTAGTGDSPLHFGNGTRLTVT.

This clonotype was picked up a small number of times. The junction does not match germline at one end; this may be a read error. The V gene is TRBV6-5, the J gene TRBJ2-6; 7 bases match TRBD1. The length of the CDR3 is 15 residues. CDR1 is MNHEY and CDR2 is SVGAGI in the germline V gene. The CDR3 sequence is CAISNRGTGANVLTF. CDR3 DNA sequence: TGTGCCATCAGTAACAGGGGTACTGGGGCCAACGTCCTGACTTTC.

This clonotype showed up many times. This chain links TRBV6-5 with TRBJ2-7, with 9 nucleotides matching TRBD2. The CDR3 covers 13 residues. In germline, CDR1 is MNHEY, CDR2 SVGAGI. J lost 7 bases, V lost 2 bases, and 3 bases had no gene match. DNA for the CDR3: TGTGCCAGCAGTTACGGGACTAGCCTTGAGCAGTACTTC. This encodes CASSYGTSLEQYF.

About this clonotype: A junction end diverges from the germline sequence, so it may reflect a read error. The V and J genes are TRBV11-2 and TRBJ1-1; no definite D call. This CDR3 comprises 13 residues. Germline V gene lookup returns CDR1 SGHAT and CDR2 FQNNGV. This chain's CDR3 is CASSLLLNTEALF. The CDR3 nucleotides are TGTGCCAGCAGCTTACTTCTGAACACTGAAGCTCTCTTT.

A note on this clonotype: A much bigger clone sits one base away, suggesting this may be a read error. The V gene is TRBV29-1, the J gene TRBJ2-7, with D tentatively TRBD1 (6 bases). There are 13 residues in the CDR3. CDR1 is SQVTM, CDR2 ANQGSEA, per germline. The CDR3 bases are TGCAGCGTTGAATTTATACAGGGCTACGAGCAGCACTTC. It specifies CSVEFIQGYEQHF.

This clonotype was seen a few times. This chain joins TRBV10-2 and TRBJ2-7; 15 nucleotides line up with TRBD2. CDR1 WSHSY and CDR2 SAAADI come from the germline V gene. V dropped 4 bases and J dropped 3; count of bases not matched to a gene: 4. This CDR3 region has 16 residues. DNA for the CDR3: TGCGCCAGCAGTGCCGGACTAGCGGGAGGGCACTACGAGCAGTACTTC. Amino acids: CASSAGLAGGHYEQYF.

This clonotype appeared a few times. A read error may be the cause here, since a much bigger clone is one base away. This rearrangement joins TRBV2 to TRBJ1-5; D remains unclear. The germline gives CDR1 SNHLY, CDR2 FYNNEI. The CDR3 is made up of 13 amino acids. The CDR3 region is CVSRGAGDQPQHF. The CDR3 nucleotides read TGTGTCAGCAGAGGTGCAGGCGATCAGCCCCAGCATTTT.

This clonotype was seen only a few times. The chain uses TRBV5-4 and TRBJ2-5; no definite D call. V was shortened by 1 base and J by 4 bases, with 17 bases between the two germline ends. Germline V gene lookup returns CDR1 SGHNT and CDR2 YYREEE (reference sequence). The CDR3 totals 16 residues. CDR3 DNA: TGTGCCAGCAGCTTGTATCGGTCCAGGCTAGGAGAGACCCAGTACTTC. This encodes CASSLYRSRLGETQYF.

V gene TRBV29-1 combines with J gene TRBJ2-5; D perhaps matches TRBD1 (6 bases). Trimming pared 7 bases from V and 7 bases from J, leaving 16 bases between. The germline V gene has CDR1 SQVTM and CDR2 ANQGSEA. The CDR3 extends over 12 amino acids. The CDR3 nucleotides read TGCAGCGCCGTTCCAGGGGAGTTGACCCAGTACTTC. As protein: CSAVPGELTQYF.

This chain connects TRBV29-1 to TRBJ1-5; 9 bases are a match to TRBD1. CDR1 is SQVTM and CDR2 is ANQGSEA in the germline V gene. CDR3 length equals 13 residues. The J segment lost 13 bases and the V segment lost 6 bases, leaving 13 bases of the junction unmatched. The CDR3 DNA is TGCAGCGTCGCGGGACAGGGAGGACTTGAGCAGCATTTT. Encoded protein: CSVAGQGGLEQHF.

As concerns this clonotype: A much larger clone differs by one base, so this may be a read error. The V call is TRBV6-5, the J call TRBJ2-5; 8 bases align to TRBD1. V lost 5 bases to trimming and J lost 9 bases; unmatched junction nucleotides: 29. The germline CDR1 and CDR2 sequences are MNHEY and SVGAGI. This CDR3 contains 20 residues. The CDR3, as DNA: TGTGCCAGCAGTGTCCAGACAGGGGCCAGCGAGGGACGGCCATTGGGGGCCCAGTACTTC. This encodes CASSVQTGASEGRPLGAQYF.

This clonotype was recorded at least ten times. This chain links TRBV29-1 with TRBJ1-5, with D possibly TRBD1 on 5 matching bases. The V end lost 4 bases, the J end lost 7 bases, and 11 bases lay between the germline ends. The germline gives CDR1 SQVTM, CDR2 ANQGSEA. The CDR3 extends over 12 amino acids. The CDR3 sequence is CSVGGTHQPQHF. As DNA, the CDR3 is TGCAGCGTTGGAGGGACCCACCAGCCCCAGCATTTT.

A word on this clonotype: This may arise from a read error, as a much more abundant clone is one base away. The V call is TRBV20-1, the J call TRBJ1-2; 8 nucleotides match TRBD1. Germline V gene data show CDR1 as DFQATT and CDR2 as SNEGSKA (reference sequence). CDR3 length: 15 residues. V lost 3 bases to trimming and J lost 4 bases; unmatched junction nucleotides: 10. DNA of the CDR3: TGCAGTGCTAGTAGCGGGACAGGCCTCCTCTATGGCTACACCTTC. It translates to CSASSGTGLLYGYTF.

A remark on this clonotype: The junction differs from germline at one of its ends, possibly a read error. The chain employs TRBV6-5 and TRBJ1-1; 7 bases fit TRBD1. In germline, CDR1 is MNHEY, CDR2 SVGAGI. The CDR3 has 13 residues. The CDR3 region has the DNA TGTGCCAGCAGTTTAACAGGGGACACTGGAGCTTTCTTT. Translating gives CASSLTGDTGAFF.

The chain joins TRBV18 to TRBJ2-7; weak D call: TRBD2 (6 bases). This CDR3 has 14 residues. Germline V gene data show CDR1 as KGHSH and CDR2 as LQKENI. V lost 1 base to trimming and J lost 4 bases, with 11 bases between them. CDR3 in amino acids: CASSPQDYSYEQYF. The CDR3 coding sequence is TGTGCCAGCTCACCACAGGACTATTCTTACGAGCAGTACTTC.